Below, 2 T cell receptor beta chains from the same sample are listed, as sequenced in a study of PD-L1 blockade in urothelial cancer. Measured with immunoSEQ multiplex PCR; TCRdb has only the in-frame clones, and not every one. The data hold 25,000 to 35,000 clones, with 80% to 90% observed a single time. This material consisted of PBMCs, taken around atezolizumab (anti-PD-L1) treatment. Source of these receptors: a man in his fifties or sixties with urothelial cancer.

The CDR3 loop is CASSLEVTSGRERQFF. DNA of the CDR3: TGTGCCAGCAGCTTAGAAGTTACTAGCGGGAGGGAAAGACAGTTCTTC. The V call is TRBV7-2, the J call TRBJ2-1; TRBD2 matches 13 bases. CDR3 size: 16 residues. Germline values: CDR1 SGHTA, CDR2 FQGNSA. V was pared by 1 base and J by 13 bases, with 10 bases of the junction left unmatched.

This chain connects TRBV5-1 to TRBJ2-2, with D perhaps TRBD1 (6 bases). This CDR3 spans 14 amino acids. Germline lookup yields CDR1 SGHRS and CDR2 YFSETQ. V shed 4 bases and J shed 5 bases, with 12 bases lying between them. CDR3 nucleotide sequence: TGCGCCAGCAGCCCTAGACAGGATACCGGGGAGCTGTTTTTT. Protein product: CASSPRQDTGELFF.